Listed here are 28 T cell receptor beta chains from one sample, sequenced in a study of T cells in Graves' hyperthyroidism and ophthalmopathy. TCR beta CDR3 regions were amplified from RNA transcripts. The HTBI primer set drove a first-round RT-PCR of the TCR CDR3. TCRdb redid the calling of the multiplex PCR reads with MiXCR, one entry per CDR3 protein. The sample has over 650,000 distinct CDR3 sequences, 45% seen once; the top ten hold 6.5% to 9%. The sample comprised peripheral blood or thyroid tissue (not recorded which). These receptors all stem from an adult man with Graves' disease, either hyperthyroidism or ophthalmopathy (not recorded which).

The gene calls are TRBV2 and TRBJ1-3; D is uncertain. The CDR3 extends over 13 amino acids. Looked up from germline, CDR1 is SNHLY and CDR2 is FYNNEI. Trimming removed 8 bases from V and 1 base from J, with 9 bases in between. For the CDR3, the DNA is TGTGCCAGCGCCAGCAGTTCTGGAAACACCATATATTTT. Protein sequence: CASASSSGNTIYF.

The V call is TRBV7-8, the J call TRBJ2-2, with TRBD2 identical over 12 bases. The CDR3 contains 18 residues. The junction had 10 bases not matched to a gene; V was cut back by 5 bases and J by 3 bases. Germline loops: CDR1 SGHVS, CDR2 FQNEAQ. CDR3 residues: CASSPRTSGKGYTGELFF. CDR3 sequence (DNA): TGTGCCAGCAGCCCGCGGACTAGCGGGAAAGGGTACACCGGGGAGCTGTTTTTT.

The chain uses TRBV29-1 and TRBJ1-2, with 7 bases lining up with TRBD1. CDR1 and CDR2 from the germline V gene are SQVTM and ANQGSEA. CDR3 length: 14 residues. This CDR3 reads CSSSRTGVWHGYTF. The CDR3 DNA is TGCAGTTCGTCAAGGACAGGCGTATGGCATGGCTACACCTTC.

A remark on this clonotype: Its ends do not fully match the called genes, so a read error is possible. The chain carries TRBV10-3 and TRBJ1-2, with D unresolved. The CDR3 contains 14 residues. The V gene's germline CDR1 is ENHRY and CDR2 SYGVKD. The CDR3 coding sequence is TGTGCCAGCAGTTACGTTGGGTCTAACTATGGCTACACCTTC. Amino acids: CASSYVGSNYGYTF.

This clonotype was observed many times. The chain recombines TRBV9 with TRBJ1-1, with no clear D. The CDR3 contains 15 residues. V dropped 4 bases and J dropped 4 bases, with 17 bases sitting between them. Germline lookup yields CDR1 SGDLS and CDR2 YYNGEE. The CDR3, as DNA: TGTGCCAGCAGCCCTCATTCGGGTTACGGCACTGAAGCTTTCTTT. This sequence encodes CASSPHSGYGTEAFF. The full variable domain, rest sourced from reference TRBV9 and TRBJ1-1, is DSGVTQTPKHLITATGQRVTLRCSPRSGDLSVYWYQQSLDQGLQFLIQYYNGEERAKGNILERFSAQQFPDLHSELNLSSLELGDSALYFCASSPHSGYGTEAFFGQGTRLTVV.

This clonotype was counted ten times or more. The J gene is TRBJ1-6, the V gene TRBV20-1, with a tentative D call TRBD1 (6 bases). V was trimmed by 5 bases and J by 7 bases, leaving 9 bases between them. The germline V gene has CDR1 DFQATT and CDR2 SNEGSKA (reference sequence). The CDR3 runs 12 residues. The CDR3 sequence is CSAGRGNSPLHF. The CDR3 nucleotides read TGCAGTGCTGGAAGGGGGAATTCACCCCTCCACTTT.

J is TRBJ1-4 and V is TRBV7-2; unclear D gene. The CDR3 extends over 17 amino acids. From germline, CDR1 is SGHTA and CDR2 FQGNSA. Trimming shortened V by 5 bases and J by 4 bases, and 20 bases separated the two germline ends. CDR3 DNA sequence: TGTGCCAGCAGCCAAGATAAAAGTGACCGATATAATGAAAAACTGTTTTTT. The encoded protein is CASSQDKSDRYNEKLFF.

The chain carries TRBV19 and TRBJ2-7, with 8 bases aligning to TRBD2. V lost 1 base to trimming and J lost 6 bases; unmatched junction nucleotides: 11. The CDR3 is 16 residues long. The germline V gene encodes CDR1 LNHDA and CDR2 SQIVND (reference sequence). CDR3 nucleotide sequence: TGTGCCAGTAGTATAGTATGGAGAGCGGGAGCCCCCGAGCAGTACTTC. It encodes CASSIVWRAGAPEQYF.

With respect to this clonotype: The junction and the germline gene differ at one end; a read error may be behind it. The chain recombines TRBV7-2 with TRBJ1-6, with D hard to call. Germline-derived CDR1 and CDR2 are SGHTA and FQGNSA. CDR3 size: 12 residues. The CDR3 loop reads CATSLNNSPLHF. For the CDR3, the DNA is TGTGCCACCAGCCTAAACAATTCACCCCTCCACTTT.

This clonotype was picked up many times. The chain employs TRBV29-1 and TRBJ1-2; D remains unclear. This CDR3 has 13 amino acids. V was cut by 3 bases and J by 4 bases, with 12 bases left in between. Germline V gene sequence: CDR1 SQVTM, CDR2 ANQGSEA. The CDR3 DNA reads as TGCAGCGTTGATGAAGGAGGGCCCTATGGCTACACCTTC. Its translation: CSVDEGGPYGYTF.

This clonotype was recorded a few times. The chain links TRBV20-1 to TRBJ2-7; 8 bases are a match to TRBD1. The J segment lost 0 bases and the V segment lost 3 bases, leaving 7 bases of the junction unmatched. This CDR3 is 15 amino acids long. Germline CDR1 is DFQATT and CDR2 is SNEGSKA (reference sequence). CDR3 region: CSASDRGTSSYEQYF. CDR3 in DNA: TGCAGTGCTAGCGACAGGGGAACCAGCTCCTACGAGCAGTACTTC.

This chain connects TRBV10-3 to TRBJ1-4; D remains unclear. Germline values: CDR1 ENHRY, CDR2 SYGVKD. This CDR3 comprises 12 residues. Trimming cost V 3 bases and J 10 bases, with 9 bases left between them. Here the CDR3 DNA reads TGTGCCATCAGTGATGGGAGAGGAAAACTGTTTTTT. Amino acid sequence: CAISDGRGKLFF.

This clonotype has a count of ten or more. The chain couples TRBV29-1 to TRBJ2-5; maybe TRBD2 (6 bases). The CDR3 is made up of 13 amino acids. V was cut by 1 base and J by 10 bases, with 16 bases left in between. Looked up from germline, CDR1 is SQVTM and CDR2 is ANQGSEA. DNA of the CDR3: TGCAGCGTTGAAGGGTGGAACAAGGAGGGCCAGTACTTC. Its translation: CSVEGWNKEGQYF. Together with reference TRBV29-1 and TRBJ2-5, the CDR3 gives the full variable domain: SAVISQKPSRDICQRGTSLTIQCQVDSQVTMMFWYRQQPGQSLTLIATANQGSEATYESGFVIDKFPISRPNLTFSTLTVSNMSPEDSSIYLCSVEGWNKEGQYFGPGTRLLVL.

The J gene is TRBJ2-5, the V gene TRBV6-5, with D maybe TRBD2 (5 bases). Germline CDR1 and CDR2: MNHEY and SVGAGI. The CDR3 spans 15 residues. Trimming pared 5 bases from V and 5 bases from J, leaving 18 bases between. CDR3 residues: CASSEGRQRVETQYF. The CDR3 nucleotides read TGTGCCAGCAGTGAGGGCCGACAAAGGGTGGAGACCCAGTACTTC.

CDR3 sequence reads: CSAREGHDNEKLFF. The CDR3 DNA follows: TGCAGTGCTAGAGAGGGGCACGATAATGAAAAACTGTTTTTT. This rearrangement joins TRBV20-1 to TRBJ1-4; weak D call: TRBD1 (5 bases). V gave up 0 bases and J gave up 4 bases, with 9 bases separating them. Germline V gives CDR1 DFQATT, CDR2 SNEGSKA (reference sequence). This CDR3 has 14 amino acids.

The chain recombines TRBV19 with TRBJ2-6; D call uncertain. Germline assignment: CDR1 LNHDA and CDR2 SQIVND (reference sequence). V shed 6 bases and J shed 0 bases, with 12 bases lying between them. The CDR3 loop spans 16 amino acids. The CDR3 coding sequence is TGTGCCAGTAGACGCCCCCCTGCCTCTGGGGCCAACGTCCTGACTTTC. Translated: CASRRPPASGANVLTF.

This clonotype was seen a few times. Here the CDR3 DNA reads TGTGCCAGCAGCCCAGACAGGGCCACGAACTATGGCTACACCTTC. It specifies CASSPDRATNYGYTF. The rearrangement joins TRBV11-1 to TRBJ1-2, with TRBD1 matching over 7 bases. This CDR3 has 15 residues. The germline V gene has CDR1 SGHAT and CDR2 FQDESV (reference sequence). V trimming: 5 bases; J trimming: 2 bases; junction bases outside the gene matches: 8.

The V and J genes are TRBV11-2 and TRBJ1-6; 7 nucleotides agree with TRBD1. The germline CDR1 and CDR2 sequences are SGHAT and FQNNGV. The CDR3 is made up of 15 amino acids. Trimming cost V 6 bases and J 9 bases; bases outside gene matches: 11. The DNA of the CDR3 is TGTGCCAGCAGTGAACAGGGGAACATAGGTTCACCCCTCCACTTT. Translated, it gives CASSEQGNIGSPLHF.

This clonotype showed up just a few times. This chain joins TRBV5-1 and TRBJ1-2; D possibly corresponds to TRBD1 (6 bases). Germline values: CDR1 SGHRS, CDR2 YFSETQ. V lost 4 bases, J lost 4 bases, and 17 bases lay in between. The CDR3 length is 15 residues. This chain's CDR3 is CASSKQGLELYGYTF. The CDR3 DNA reads TGCGCCAGCAGCAAACAGGGCCTCGAACTCTATGGCTACACCTTC.

As to this clonotype: The junction differs from germline at one of its ends, possibly a read error. The chain has TRBV7-9 and TRBJ2-5; no reliable D call. CDR1 SEHNR and CDR2 FQNEAQ come from the germline V gene (reference sequence). CDR3 length equals 16 residues. The CDR3 reads CASTLPWGFGQETQYF. In DNA form, the CDR3 reads TGTGCCAGCACCTTACCCTGGGGTTTTGGCCAAGAGACCCAGTACTTC.

This clonotype was observed a handful of times. The chain uses TRBV2 and TRBJ2-7; D is possibly TRBD2 (5 bases). Germline V gives CDR1 SNHLY, CDR2 FYNNEI. The CDR3 extends over 13 amino acids. V lost 8 bases and J lost 3, with 14 bases in between. CDR3 in amino acids: CASAEDSYYEQYF. Here the CDR3 DNA reads TGTGCCAGCGCCGAGGACTCCTACTACGAGCAGTACTTC.

This clonotype was picked up many times. DNA for the CDR3: TGTGCCAGCAGCAAGGCCAGGGGCCAAGAGACCCAGTACTTC. This sequence encodes CASSKARGQETQYF. The chain uses TRBV7-2 and TRBJ2-5, with D possibly matching TRBD1 (6 bases). Trimming removed 5 bases at V and 1 base at J, with 11 bases between. Germline V gene sequence: CDR1 SGHTA, CDR2 FQGNSA. This CDR3 has 14 amino acids.

This clonotype appeared many times. The gene calls are TRBV7-8 and TRBJ1-4; possible D gene TRBD1, 5 bases. CDR1 is SGHVS and CDR2 is FQNEAQ in the germline V gene. There are 13 residues in the CDR3. Trimming pared 0 bases from V and 8 bases from J, leaving 7 bases between. Here the CDR3 DNA reads TGTGCCAGCAGCTTAGCCTGGGGGGAAAAACTGTTTTTT. This sequence encodes CASSLAWGEKLFF.

This clonotype has just a few counts. The rearrangement joins TRBV25-1 to TRBJ1-1; 7 bases are a match to TRBD1. Germline assignment: CDR1 MGHDK and CDR2 SYGVNS. This CDR3 comprises 15 residues. V shed 8 bases, J shed 4 bases, and the junction held 13 bases outside the gene matches. The CDR3 region has the DNA TGTGCCAGCGTGGGGGACAGCACGGTGGGCACTGAAGCTTTCTTT. Translating gives CASVGDSTVGTEAFF. Based on the CDR3 plus reference TRBV25-1 and TRBJ1-1, the full variable domain is EADIYQTPRYLVIGTGKKITLECSQTMGHDKMYWYQQDPGMELHLIHYSYGVNSTEKGDLSSESTVSRIRTEHFPLTLESARPSHTSQYLCASVGDSTVGTEAFFGQGTRLTVV.

The gene calls are TRBV25-1 and TRBJ1-4, with D perhaps TRBD1 (6 bases). The CDR3 has 16 residues. CDR1 and CDR2 from the germline V gene are MGHDK and SYGVNS. The V and J ends lost 5 bases and 7 bases respectively, with 20 bases between them. The DNA of the CDR3 is TGTGCCAGCAGTTCCGGACAGCTCCTTGGGGGTGAAAAACTGTTTTTT. The encoded protein is CASSSGQLLGGEKLFF.

Concerning this clonotype itself: At one boundary the junction diverges from the germline segment, which might be a read error. In DNA form, the CDR3 reads TGCGCCAGCAGCCAAGAGAAGAGTTTCTACGAGCAGTACTTC. Amino acid sequence: CASSQEKSFYEQYF. The V and J genes are TRBV7-9 and TRBJ2-7; D gene unclear. CDR1 is SEHNR and CDR2 is FQNEAQ in the germline V gene (reference sequence). The CDR3 has 14 residues.

This clonotype turned up a few times. This chain uses TRBV2 with TRBJ2-2; tentatively, D is TRBD2 (6 bases). This CDR3 spans 12 amino acids. Germline assignment: CDR1 SNHLY and CDR2 FYNNEI. V was shortened by 7 bases and J by 5 bases, with 8 bases between the two germline ends. Written as DNA, the CDR3 is TGTGCCAGCACCGGGGGAACCGGGGAGCTGTTTTTT. This gives the protein CASTGGTGELFF.

In its sample, this clonotype was seen a few times. This chain connects TRBV7-3 to TRBJ2-7; TRBD2 aligns across 11 bases. The CDR3 is 15 amino acids. The V gene end was trimmed by 2 bases and the J gene end by 3 bases; junction bases not matched to a gene: 3. CDR1 and CDR2 from the germline V gene are SGHTA and FQGTGA. In DNA, the CDR3 is TGTGCCAGCAGCTTAGGACTAGCGGGCCGCTACGAGCAGTACTTC. This codes for CASSLGLAGRYEQYF.